This T cell receptor beta chain was retrieved from a study of blood T cell repertoires in COVID-19 (dated by TCRdb to about 2020). For the wider study: Samples covering the acute and convalescent phases of COVID-19 were provided by collaborators in the United States, Italy and Spain. The prospective study material was composed of cDNA or gDNA derived from T cells, B-cell-depleted T cells, or PBMCs. Subjects who had been exposed to COVID-19, were actively infected with it, or had recovered from it provided the deeply sampled blood TCRbeta repertoires that made up the dataset. A freely available public database, intended as a resource for researchers studying the immune response to SARS-CoV-2, is where the repertoires were released. Samples were obtained from the ongoing ImmuneRACE study (first 160 participants) and from over 1,000 subjects provided by 6 global collaborators. Nearly every sample came with metadata listing a de-identified subject ID, COVID-19 status, age in years and sex. Where HLA class I and class II types were available, the types were taken from metadata supplied by the sample provider, not from assay-based typing.

What the study reported, not specific to this receptor: How much clinical and demographic metadata was included differed by source and by participant, and the metadata was provided uncurated.

TCRbeta CDR3 regions were amplified from genomic DNA using the immunoSEQ Assay, a bias-controlled multiplex PCR. In the source study's methods: Within the assay, amplification of reference gene primers was used to estimate how many nucleated cells each sample contained. To quantify the absolute abundance of each unique TCRbeta CDR3 rearrangement, sequence reads were collapsed and filtered. For each sample, productive Simpson clonality was calculated as the square root of Simpson's diversity index across productive rearrangements. The table comes from immuneACCESS by way of TCRdb, which keeps in-frame sequences with V and J called. Part of the clones is missing from these tables; in studies checked, under half for an unresolved V gene and the rest for unknown reasons. The V and J calls and clone size come from that table; D and trimming were worked out from the DNA. A total of a few hundred thousand clones appear in this sample, around 91% of them only once. Of the sample, about 9.5% falls within the top ten clones.

The germline V gene gives CDR1 as SGHTA and CDR2 as FQGTGA. Spanning cysteine to phenylalanine, the CDR3 consists of 15 amino acids. Only the CDR3 DNA is retained, 45 bases long and in frame from the first base. Germline trimming amounts to 3 bases on V and 4 bases on J, with 5 as the count of junction bases outside the gene matches. This clone appeared a single time. This receptor's antigen is unknown. Nothing much larger sits one base from this clone, and base qualities are not available. Participants in the prospective study were enrolled through a virtual design, were aged roughly 18 to 100 years, and lived in approximately 24 United States geographic areas. In the prospective study, cohorts were assigned on the basis of participant-reported clinical history obtained from a screening survey and a study questionnaire. Recovered participants in ImmuneRACE Cohort 3 were defined by two consecutive negative NP/OP PCR tests, clearance by a healthcare professional, or resolution of symptoms. In the prospective study, mobile phlebotomists collected whole blood, serum and a nasopharyngeal or oropharyngeal swab from each participant. Over a roughly 2-month period, participants in the prospective study had the option of providing additional blood draws and questionnaires. Before DNA extraction, prospective study blood samples were shipped either frozen or at room temperature.

The V and J segments used are TRBV7-3 and TRBJ2-1; 8 central nucleotides agree with TRBD1. Specimen: PBMCs or T cells enriched from blood (not recorded which). The clonotype originates from a woman between 40 and 55 years old who had recovered from COVID-19. The DNA is TGTGCCAGCAGCTTTGGGACAGGTCGATACAATGAGCAGTTCTTC. Protein translation: CASSFGTGRYNEQFF.